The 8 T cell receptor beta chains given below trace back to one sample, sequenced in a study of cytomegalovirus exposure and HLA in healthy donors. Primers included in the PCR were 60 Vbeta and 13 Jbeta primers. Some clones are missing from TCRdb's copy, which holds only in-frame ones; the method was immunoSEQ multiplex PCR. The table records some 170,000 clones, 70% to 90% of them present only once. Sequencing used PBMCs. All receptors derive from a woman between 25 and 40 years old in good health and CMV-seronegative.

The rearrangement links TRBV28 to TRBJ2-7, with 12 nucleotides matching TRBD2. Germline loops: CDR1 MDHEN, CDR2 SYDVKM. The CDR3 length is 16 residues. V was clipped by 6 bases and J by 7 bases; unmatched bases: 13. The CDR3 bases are TGTGCCAGCAGCCATCCTGTGACTAGCGGGAGTCGAGAGCAGTACTTC. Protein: CASSHPVTSGSREQYF. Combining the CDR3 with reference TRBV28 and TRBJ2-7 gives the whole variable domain DVKVTQSSRYLVKRTGEKVFLECVQDMDHENMFWYRQDPGLGLRLIYFSYDVKMKEKGDIPEGYSVSREKKERFSLILESASTNQTSMYLCASSHPVTSGSREQYFGPGTRLTVT.

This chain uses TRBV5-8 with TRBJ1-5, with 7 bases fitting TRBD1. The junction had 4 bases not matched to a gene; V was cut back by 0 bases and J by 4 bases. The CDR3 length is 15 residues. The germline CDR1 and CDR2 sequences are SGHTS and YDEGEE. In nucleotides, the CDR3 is TGTGCCAGCAGCTTGGCAACAGGGGATAATCAGCCCCAGCATTTT. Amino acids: CASSLATGDNQPQHF.

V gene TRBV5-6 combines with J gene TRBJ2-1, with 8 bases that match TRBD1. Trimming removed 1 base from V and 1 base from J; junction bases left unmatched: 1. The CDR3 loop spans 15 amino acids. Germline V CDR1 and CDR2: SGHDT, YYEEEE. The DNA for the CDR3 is TGTGCCAGCAGCTTGTGGACAGGGTCCTACAATGAGCAGTTCTTC. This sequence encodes CASSLWTGSYNEQFF.

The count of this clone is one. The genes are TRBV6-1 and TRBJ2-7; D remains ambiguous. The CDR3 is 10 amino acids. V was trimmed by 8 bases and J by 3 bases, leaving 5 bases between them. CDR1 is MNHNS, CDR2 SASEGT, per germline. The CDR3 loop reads CASQLYEQYF. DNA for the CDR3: TGTGCCAGCCAACTCTACGAGCAGTACTTC.

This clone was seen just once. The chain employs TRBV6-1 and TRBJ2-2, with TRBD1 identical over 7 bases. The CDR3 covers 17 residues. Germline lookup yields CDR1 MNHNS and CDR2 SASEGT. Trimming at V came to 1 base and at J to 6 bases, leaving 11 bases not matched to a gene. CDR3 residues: CASSEGQGSFWAGELFF. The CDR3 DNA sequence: TGTGCCAGCAGTGAAGGACAGGGTTCGTTCTGGGCCGGGGAGCTGTTTTTT.

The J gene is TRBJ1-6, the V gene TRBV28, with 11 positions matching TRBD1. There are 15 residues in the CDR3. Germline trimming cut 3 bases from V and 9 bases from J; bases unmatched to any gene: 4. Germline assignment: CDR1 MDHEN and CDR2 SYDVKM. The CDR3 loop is CASSLGQGDSSPLHF. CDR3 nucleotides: TGTGCCAGCAGTTTGGGACAGGGGGACAGTTCACCCCTCCACTTT.

Written as DNA, the CDR3 is TGTGCCAGCAGCGTAGCACAGGGCGACTATGGCTACACCTTC. Its translation: CASSVAQGDYGYTF. The genes are TRBV9 and TRBJ1-2; maybe TRBD1 (6 bases). CDR1 and CDR2 (germline): SGDLS, YYNGEE. Trimming shortened V by 0 bases and J by 3 bases, and 9 bases separated the two germline ends. The length of the CDR3 is 14 residues.

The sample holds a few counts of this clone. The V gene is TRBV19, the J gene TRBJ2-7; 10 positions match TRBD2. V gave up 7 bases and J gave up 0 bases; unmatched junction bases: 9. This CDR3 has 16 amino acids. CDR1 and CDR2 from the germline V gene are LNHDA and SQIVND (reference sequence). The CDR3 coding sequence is TGTGCCAGTACGAAGTCGGCTAGCGGGAGCTCCTACGAGCAGTACTTC. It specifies CASTKSASGSSYEQYF.